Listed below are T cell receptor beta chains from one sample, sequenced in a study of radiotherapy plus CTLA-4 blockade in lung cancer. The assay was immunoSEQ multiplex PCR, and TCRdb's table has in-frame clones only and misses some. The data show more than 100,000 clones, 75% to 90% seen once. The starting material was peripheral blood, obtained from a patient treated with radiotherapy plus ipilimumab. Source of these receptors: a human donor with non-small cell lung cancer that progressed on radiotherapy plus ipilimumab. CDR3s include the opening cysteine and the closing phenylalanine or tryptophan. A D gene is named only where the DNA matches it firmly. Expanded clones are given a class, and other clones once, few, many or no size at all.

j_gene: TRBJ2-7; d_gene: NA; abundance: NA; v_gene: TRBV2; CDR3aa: CASNSLSGPSRSYEQYF; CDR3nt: TGTGCCAGCAATTCTCTGTCGGGGCCTTCCCGCTCCTACGAGCAGTACTTC
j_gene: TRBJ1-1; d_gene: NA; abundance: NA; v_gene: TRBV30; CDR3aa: CAWSVKGVNTEAFF; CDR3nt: TGTGCCTGGAGTGTCAAGGGGGTGAACACTGAAGCTTTCTTT
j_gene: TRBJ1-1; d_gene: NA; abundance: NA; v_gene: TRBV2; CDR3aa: CASNRDIGALGAFF; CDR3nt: TGTGCCAGCAACCGGGACATCGGGGCCCTTGGAGCTTTCTTT
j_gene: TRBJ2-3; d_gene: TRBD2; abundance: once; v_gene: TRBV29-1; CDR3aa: CSVVLAGGSTDTQYF; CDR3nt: TGCAGCGTTGTATTGGCGGGAGGGAGCACAGATACGCAGTATTTT
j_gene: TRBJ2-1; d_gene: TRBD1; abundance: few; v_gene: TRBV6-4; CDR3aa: CASSPQGAAVNEQFF; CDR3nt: TGTGCCAGCAGCCCACAGGGGGCGGCCGTCAATGAGCAGTTCTTC
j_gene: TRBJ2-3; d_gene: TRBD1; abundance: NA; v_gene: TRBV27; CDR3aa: CASSLGQASSDTQYF; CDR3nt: TGTGCCAGCAGTTTAGGACAGGCCTCCTCAGATACGCAGTATTTT
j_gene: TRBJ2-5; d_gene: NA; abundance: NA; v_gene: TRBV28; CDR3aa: CASRPWRAEETQYF; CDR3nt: TGTGCCAGCAGACCATGGCGGGCGGAAGAGACCCAGTACTTC
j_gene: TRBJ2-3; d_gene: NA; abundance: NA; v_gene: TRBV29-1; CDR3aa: CSVEGQIGGSTDTQYF; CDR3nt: TGCAGCGTTGAGGGGCAAATTGGGGGCAGCACAGATACGCAGTATTTT
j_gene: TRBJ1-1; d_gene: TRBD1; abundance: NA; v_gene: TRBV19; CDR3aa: CASSGDRARSLNTEAFF; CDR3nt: TGTGCCAGTAGTGGGGACAGGGCACGTTCATTGAACACTGAAGCTTTCTTT
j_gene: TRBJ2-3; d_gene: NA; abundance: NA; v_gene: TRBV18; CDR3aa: CASSPQAGYTDTQYF; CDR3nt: TGTGCCAGCTCACCACAGGCCGGTTACACAGATACGCAGTATTTT
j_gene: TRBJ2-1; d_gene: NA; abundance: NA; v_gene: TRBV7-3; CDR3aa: CASSSPGTAYNEQFF; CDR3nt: TGTGCCAGCAGCTCCCCCGGGACTGCCTACAATGAGCAGTTCTTC
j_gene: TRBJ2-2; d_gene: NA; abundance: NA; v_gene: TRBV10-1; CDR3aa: CASSSDRGSTGELFF; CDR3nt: TGCGCCAGCAGCAGCGACCGGGGGAGCACCGGGGAGCTGTTTTTT
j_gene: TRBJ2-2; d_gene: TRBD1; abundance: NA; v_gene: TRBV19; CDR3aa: CATGQTNTGELFF; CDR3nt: TGTGCCACGGGACAGACGAACACCGGGGAGCTGTTTTTT
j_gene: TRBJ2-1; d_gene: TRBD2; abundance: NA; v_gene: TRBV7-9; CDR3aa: CASRRTSGAQSYNEQFF; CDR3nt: TGTGCCAGCAGGCGGACTAGCGGGGCCCAGTCCTACAATGAGCAGTTCTTC
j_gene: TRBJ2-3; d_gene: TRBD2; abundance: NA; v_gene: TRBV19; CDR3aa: CASRGLAGNTDTQYF; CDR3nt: TGTGCCAGTCGGGGACTAGCGGGAAATACAGATACGCAGTATTTT
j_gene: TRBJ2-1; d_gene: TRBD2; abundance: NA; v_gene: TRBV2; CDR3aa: CASRGLAGVNEQFF; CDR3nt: TGTGCCAGCAGGGGACTAGCGGGAGTTAATGAGCAGTTCTTC
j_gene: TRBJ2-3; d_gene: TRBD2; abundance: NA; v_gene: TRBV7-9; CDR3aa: CASSSTSGKRDTQYF; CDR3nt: TGTGCCAGCAGTTCGACTAGCGGGAAGAGAGATACGCAGTATTTT
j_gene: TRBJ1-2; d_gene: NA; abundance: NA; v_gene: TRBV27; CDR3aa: CASSLTGDGYTF; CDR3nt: TGTGCCAGCAGTTTGACGGGCGATGGCTACACCTTC
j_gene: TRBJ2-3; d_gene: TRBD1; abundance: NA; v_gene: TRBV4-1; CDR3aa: CASSQGVGGEDTQYF; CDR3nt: TGCGCCAGCAGCCAAGGAGTAGGGGGCGAGGATACGCAGTATTTT
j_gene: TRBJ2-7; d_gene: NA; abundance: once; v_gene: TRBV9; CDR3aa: CASSVGWGGASYEQYF; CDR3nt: TGTGCCAGCAGCGTAGGATGGGGTGGGGCCAGCTACGAGCAGTACTTC
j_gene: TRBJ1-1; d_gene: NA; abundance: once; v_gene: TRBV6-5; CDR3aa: CASSLDGVKSFF; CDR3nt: TGTGCCAGCAGTCTCGACGGGGTGAAGTCTTTCTTT
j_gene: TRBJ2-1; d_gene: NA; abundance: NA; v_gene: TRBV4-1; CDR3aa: CASSQDGRNGDEQFF; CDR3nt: TGCGCCAGCAGCCAAGATGGGCGGAATGGGGATGAGCAGTTCTTC
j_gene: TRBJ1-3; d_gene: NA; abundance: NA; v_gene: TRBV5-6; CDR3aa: CASSLASGVAGNTIYF; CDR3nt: TGTGCCAGCAGCTTGGCTTCAGGGGTCGCTGGAAACACCATATATTTT
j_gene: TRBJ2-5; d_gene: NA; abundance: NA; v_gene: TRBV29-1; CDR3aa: CSVEVMKTQYF; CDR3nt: TGCAGCGTTGAGGTTATGAAGACCCAGTACTTC
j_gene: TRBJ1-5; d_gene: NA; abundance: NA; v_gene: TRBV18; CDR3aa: CASSLQVQGSYQPQHF; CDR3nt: TGTGCCAGCTCGCTCCAAGTACAGGGCTCATATCAGCCCCAGCATTTT
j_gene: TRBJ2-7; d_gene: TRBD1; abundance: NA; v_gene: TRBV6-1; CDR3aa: CASSIQGARVHEQYF; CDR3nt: TGTGCCAGCAGTATACAGGGGGCTAGGGTCCACGAGCAGTACTTC
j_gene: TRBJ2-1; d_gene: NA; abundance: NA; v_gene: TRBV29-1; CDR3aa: CSVDHEQFF; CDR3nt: TGCAGCGTTGACCATGAGCAGTTCTTC